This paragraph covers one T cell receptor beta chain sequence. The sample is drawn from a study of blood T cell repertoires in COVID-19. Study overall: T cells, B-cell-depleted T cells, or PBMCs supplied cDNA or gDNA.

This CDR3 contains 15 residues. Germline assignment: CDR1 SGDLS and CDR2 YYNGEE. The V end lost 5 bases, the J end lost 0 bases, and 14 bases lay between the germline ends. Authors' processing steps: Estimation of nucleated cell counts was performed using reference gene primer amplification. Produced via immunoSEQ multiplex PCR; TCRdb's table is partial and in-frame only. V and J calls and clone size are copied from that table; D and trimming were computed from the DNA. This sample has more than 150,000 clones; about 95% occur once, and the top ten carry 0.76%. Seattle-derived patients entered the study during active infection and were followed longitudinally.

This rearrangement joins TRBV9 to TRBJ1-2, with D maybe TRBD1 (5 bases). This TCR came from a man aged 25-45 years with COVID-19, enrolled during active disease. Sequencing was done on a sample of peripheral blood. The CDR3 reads CASRPGAPSNYGYTF. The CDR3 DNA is TGTGCCAGCAGGCCTGGGGCCCCCTCTAACTATGGCTACACCTTC.